A single sample is the source of the 20 T cell receptor beta chains below, sequenced in a study of T cells in localized non-small cell lung cancer. The data were produced by immunoSEQ multiplex PCR, yet TCRdb's version contains in-frame clones alone and is incomplete. The repertoire has tens of thousands of clones, roughly 81% of them found once; the top ten carry roughly 13%. The specimen was peripheral blood, collected before any cancer treatment. The source of these receptors is a female donor of 60 years or more with stage I lung adenocarcinoma.

CDR3 protein: CASSLGGNTIYF. The DNA for the CDR3 is TGCGCCAGCAGCCTGGGTGGAAACACCATATATTTT. This chain connects TRBV4-1 to TRBJ1-3; no clear D. With 4 bases removed from V and 3 bases from J, the gap between germline ends came to 4 bases. The CDR3 consists of 12 residues. From germline, CDR1 is MGHRA and CDR2 YSYEKL.

This clone was detected only once. The rearrangement links TRBV5-1 to TRBJ1-4; no definite D call. This CDR3 spans 14 amino acids. The germline V and J ends were trimmed by 2 bases and 8 bases, with 13 bases remaining between them. The germline V gene has CDR1 SGHRS and CDR2 YFSETQ. Here the CDR3 reads CASSLGGLGEKLFF. In DNA, the CDR3 is TGCGCCAGCAGCTTAGGAGGGTTGGGGGAAAAACTGTTTTTT.

V gene TRBV2 combines with J gene TRBJ2-3; possibly TRBD2 for D (6 bases). V dropped 4 bases and J dropped 0 bases, with 11 bases sitting between them. CDR1 and CDR2 from the germline V gene are SNHLY and FYNNEI. The CDR3 sequence is 15 residues long. The CDR3 sequence: CASSAGTSSTDTQYF. The CDR3 DNA reads as TGTGCCAGCAGTGCCGGGACTTCTAGCACAGATACGCAGTATTTT. The full variable domain, in which reference TRBV2 and TRBJ2-3 provide the parts outside the CDR3, is EPEVTQTPSHQVTQMGQEVILRCVPISNHLYFYWYRQILGQKVEFLVSFYNNEISEKSEIFDDQFSVERPDGSNFTLKIRSTKLEDSAMYFCASSAGTSSTDTQYFGPGTRLTVL.

The chain carries TRBV5-1 and TRBJ2-2; D may match TRBD1 or TRBD2 (5 bases each). CDR3 length: 15 amino acids. Germline values: CDR1 SGHRS, CDR2 YFSETQ. V was shortened by 7 bases and J by 2 bases, with 15 bases between the two germline ends. This CDR3 is CASRSGTGNTGELFF. As DNA, the CDR3 is TGCGCCAGCCGGAGTGGGACGGGAAACACCGGGGAGCTGTTTTTT. The full variable domain, rest sourced from reference TRBV5-1 and TRBJ2-2, is KAGVTQTPRYLIKTRGQQVTLSCSPISGHRSVSWYQQTPGQGLQFLFEYFSETQRNKGNFPGRFSGRQFSNSRSEMNVSTLELGDSALYLCASRSGTGNTGELFFGEGSRLTVL.

This rearrangement joins TRBV11-3 to TRBJ1-4; 10 bases align to TRBD1. CDR1 is SGHNT and CDR2 is YENEEA in the germline V gene. Losses at the gene ends were 6 bases for V and 7 bases for J; bases not matched to a gene: 5. CDR3 length equals 14 residues. CDR3 in DNA: TGTGCCAGCAGTCACCGGGACAGGGGTGAAAAACTGTTTTTT. Amino acid sequence: CASSHRDRGEKLFF.

The rearrangement uses TRBV2 and TRBJ1-5; 7 bases align to TRBD1. Trimming took 6 bases from V and 3 from J; bases not matched to a gene: 8. Germline assignment: CDR1 SNHLY and CDR2 FYNNEI. The CDR3 extends over 15 amino acids. CDR3 in amino acids: CASRGLQGTNQPQHF. The CDR3 nucleotides read TGTGCCAGCAGAGGACTACAGGGGACCAATCAGCCCCAGCATTTT. The full variable domain, completed using reference TRBV2 and TRBJ1-5, is EPEVTQTPSHQVTQMGQEVILRCVPISNHLYFYWYRQILGQKVEFLVSFYNNEISEKSEIFDDQFSVERPDGSNFTLKIRSTKLEDSAMYFCASRGLQGTNQPQHFGDGTRLSIL.

This rearrangement joins TRBV14 to TRBJ2-3, with 10 bases identical to TRBD2. CDR1 is SGHDN, CDR2 FVKESK, per germline. The trim removed 2 bases at V and 1 base at J, leaving 6 bases unmatched. The CDR3 is 17 residues long. DNA for the CDR3: TGTGCCAGCAGCCAAAATACCGGGACTAGCGGCACAGATACGCAGTATTTT. Translation: CASSQNTGTSGTDTQYF.

The chain uses TRBV11-2 and TRBJ2-3; TRBD1 is a possible D gene (6 bases). The CDR3 has 15 amino acids. Germline CDR1 SGHAT, CDR2 FQNNGV. The V end was cut by 5 bases, the J end by 2 bases, with 14 bases between. The chain's CDR3 is CASSTVRGYTDTQYF. The CDR3, as DNA: TGTGCCAGCAGCACCGTCAGGGGATACACAGATACGCAGTATTTT.

V gene TRBV4-1 combines with J gene TRBJ2-2; 9 bases are a match to TRBD2. The germline gives CDR1 MGHRA, CDR2 YSYEKL. The CDR3 has 17 amino acids. J gave up 7 bases and V 0 bases, and 9 bases lay outside the gene matches. The CDR3 loop is CASSQDPSGRSHGELFF. DNA for the CDR3: TGCGCCAGCAGCCAAGATCCCAGCGGGAGGTCCCACGGGGAGCTGTTTTTT.

The J gene is TRBJ2-4, the V gene TRBV5-6; 8 nucleotides agree with TRBD1. This CDR3 region has 16 residues. CDR1 is SGHDT and CDR2 is YYEEEE in the germline V gene. The junction had 7 bases not matched to a gene; V was cut back by 4 bases and J by 1 base. CDR3 nucleotide sequence: TGTGCCAGCAGCAAAGCAGGGGGCAAGGCCAAAAACATTCAGTACTTC. Encoded protein: CASSKAGGKAKNIQYF.

The count of this clone is one. The V call is TRBV19, the J call TRBJ1-2, with TRBD1 matching over 10 bases. Trimming took 3 bases from V and 8 from J; bases not matched to a gene: 6. CDR3 length: 14 amino acids. The V gene's germline CDR1 is LNHDA and CDR2 SQIVND (reference sequence). DNA for the CDR3: TGTGCCAGTAGTATCGGGGACAGGGGAGAAGGCTACACCTTC. Amino acids: CASSIGDRGEGYTF.

The rearrangement uses TRBV6-6 and TRBJ2-1; D remains unclear. The CDR3 spans 11 residues. Per germline, CDR1 MNHNY and CDR2 SVGAGI (reference sequence). Trimming shortened V by 6 bases and J by 4 bases, and 4 bases separated the two germline ends. The DNA of the CDR3 is TGTGCCAGCAGGTATTACAATGAGCAGTTCTTC. Translating gives CASRYYNEQFF.

The V call is TRBV14, the J call TRBJ2-3, with 12 nucleotides matching TRBD2. The CDR3 spans 18 residues. The germline V gene has CDR1 SGHDN and CDR2 FVKESK. The J segment lost 0 bases and the V segment lost 1 base, leaving 5 bases of the junction unmatched. This CDR3 is CASSQGLAGALSTDTQYF. The CDR3 nucleotides read TGTGCCAGCAGCCAAGGACTAGCGGGGGCCTTAAGCACAGATACGCAGTATTTT.

The J gene is TRBJ2-1, the V gene TRBV30, with D perhaps TRBD1 or TRBD2 (5 bases each). Germline CDR1 GTSNPN, CDR2 SVGIG (reference sequence). V lost 6 bases to trimming and J lost 11 bases, with 17 bases between them. This CDR3 is built from 12 residues. The CDR3 region has the DNA TGTGCCTGTGATTCCGGGACGGCGAAGCAGTTCTTC. Translated, it gives CACDSGTAKQFF. Full variable domain (remainder filled in from reference TRBV30 and TRBJ2-1): SQTIHQWPATLVQPVGSPLSLECTVEGTSNPNLYWYRQAAGRGLQLLFYSVGIGQISSEVPQNLSASRPQDRQFILSSKKLLLSDSGFYLCACDSGTAKQFFGPGTRLTVL.

V gene TRBV29-1 combines with J gene TRBJ1-1; D unclear. The germline V gene has CDR1 SQVTM and CDR2 ANQGSEA. CDR3 size: 11 residues. V was clipped by 5 bases and J by 1 base, with 5 bases between them. CDR3 region: CSVSENTEAFF. DNA for the CDR3: TGCAGCGTTTCGGAGAACACTGAAGCTTTCTTT.

This clone was recorded once. V and J are TRBV15 and TRBJ2-7; maybe TRBD1 (6 bases). The germline CDR1 and CDR2 sequences are LNHNV and YYDKDF (reference sequence). The CDR3 sequence is 15 residues long. V gave up 0 bases and J gave up 4 bases, with 13 bases separating them. CDR3 DNA sequence: TGTGCCACCAGCAGAGATCGGGGTCAGGGGTACGAGCAGTACTTC. Its translation: CATSRDRGQGYEQYF.

The chain recombines TRBV18 with TRBJ1-4; D not certain. Germline V gene data show CDR1 as KGHSH and CDR2 as LQKENI. CDR3 length: 14 amino acids. The V end was cut by 0 bases, the J end by 7 bases, with 9 bases between. The CDR3 spells CASSPPSSAEKLFF. The CDR3, as DNA: TGTGCCAGCTCACCACCGAGCTCAGCTGAAAAACTGTTTTTT.

This clone has just a few counts. The gene calls are TRBV27 and TRBJ2-7; D could derive from TRBD1 or TRBD2 (5 bases each). This CDR3 contains 13 residues. CDR1 and CDR2 (germline): MNHEY, SMNVEV (reference sequence). With 2 bases removed from V and 5 bases from J, the gap between germline ends came to 10 bases. CDR3 in DNA: TGTGCCAGCAGTTTAACTGGGGGAAACGAGCAGTACTTC. This gives the protein CASSLTGGNEQYF.

The chain combines TRBV5-1 with TRBJ1-1; perhaps TRBD1 as D (5 bases). With 1 base removed from V and 4 bases from J, the gap between germline ends came to 14 bases. In germline, CDR1 is SGHRS, CDR2 YFSETQ. This CDR3 is 15 amino acids long. The CDR3, as DNA: TGCGCCAGCAGCTTGACGGGGACCAAGGGCACTGAAGCTTTCTTT. This sequence encodes CASSLTGTKGTEAFF.

V and J are TRBV4-1 and TRBJ1-2; possibly TRBD1 for D (5 bases). CDR3 length equals 13 residues. Germline loops: CDR1 MGHRA, CDR2 YSYEKL. V lost 6 bases and J lost 2, with 10 bases in between. CDR3 loop: CASRGWGNYGYTF. DNA for the CDR3: TGCGCCAGCAGAGGCTGGGGGAACTATGGCTACACCTTC.